This TCR beta chain comes out of a study of T cell repertoires in cytomegalovirus infection. This clonotype appeared many times. Germline CDR1 is SGHKS and CDR2 is YYEKEE (reference sequence). The CDR3 runs to 14 residues. The V gene lost 4 bases and the J gene lost 2 bases, with 12 bases spanning the gap. One entry per CDR3 protein results from TCRdb running MiXCR on the reads. The sample has tens of thousands of distinct CDR3 sequences, about 4.2% seen once. The sample comprised PBMCs. This clonotype originated in a human donor in good health (CMV status not recorded). Some clones in this sample may be carry-over from other donors' samples. The chain couples TRBV5-5 to TRBJ2-5; maybe TRBD1 (6 bases). The CDR3 region has the DNA TGTGCCAGCAGCACTTTGGGGGCACAAGAGACCCAGTACTTC. It yields the protein CASSTLGAQETQYF.